This record looks at one T cell receptor beta chain sequence and its context. The antigen is not known. The data are from a study of T cells in Graves' hyperthyroidism and ophthalmopathy. Study-wide background: Initial diagnosis, before any treatment, was when peripheral blood was collected. Study-level findings and limits: In validation, the model predicted ophthalmopathy. These predictions came a median about 6.2 months before onset.

This CDR3 has 15 residues. Germline V gene data show CDR1 as MNHNS and CDR2 as SASEGT. Losses at the gene ends were 6 bases for V and 0 bases for J; bases not matched to a gene: 4. RNA transcripts provided the source from which TCR beta CDR3 regions were amplified. The primer set for the first-round RT-PCR of the TCR CDR3 was HTBI. From the multiplex PCR reads, TCRdb called clonotypes with MiXCR, one entry per CDR3 protein. The sample yields fewer than 450,000 distinct CDR3 sequences, about a sixth seen once. Newly diagnosed patients aged 18 to 65 had hyperthyroidism of under 2 months' duration. Those patients with uncontrolled infection, other autoimmune disease, pregnancy or lactation were excluded.

The receptor was isolated from a woman aged 25 to 39 with Graves' hyperthyroidism that later progressed to Graves' ophthalmopathy. The sample taken for sequencing was blood. The genes are TRBV6-1 and TRBJ2-3; 9 nucleotides match TRBD1. The CDR3 spells CASSRDRDSTDTQYF. In DNA, the CDR3 is TGTGCCAGCAGCCGGGACAGGGACAGCACAGATACGCAGTATTTT.